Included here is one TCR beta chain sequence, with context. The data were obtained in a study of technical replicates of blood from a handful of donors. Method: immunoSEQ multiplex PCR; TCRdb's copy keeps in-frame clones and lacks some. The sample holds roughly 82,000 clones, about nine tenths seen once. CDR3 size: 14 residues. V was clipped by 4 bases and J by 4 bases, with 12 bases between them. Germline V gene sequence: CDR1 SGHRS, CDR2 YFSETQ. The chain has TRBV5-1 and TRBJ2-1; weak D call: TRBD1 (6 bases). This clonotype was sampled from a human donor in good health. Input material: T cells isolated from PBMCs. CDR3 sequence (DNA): TGCGCCAGCAGCATACCGGGACAATACAATGAGCAGTTCTTC. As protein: CASSIPGQYNEQFF.